The 17 T cell receptor beta chains below were found in one sample sequenced in a study of response to subunit inactivated influenza vaccine. TCRdb re-called the RT-PCR reads with MiXCR, one entry per CDR3 protein. The table has 550,000 to 650,000 distinct CDR3 sequences, around 11% seen once; the top ten hold 9.5% to 13%. Here the sequenced sample was PBMCs from blood, taken on the day of vaccination. Receptors originate from a man aged 50-59 years who received an inactivated influenza vaccine.

This clonotype was seen a few times. The chain couples TRBV12-3 or TRBV12-4 to TRBJ1-6; D remains ambiguous. With 5 bases removed from V and 4 bases from J, the gap between germline ends came to 3 bases. The CDR3 has 12 amino acids. The DNA for the CDR3 is TGTGCCAGCAGTCCTTATAATTCACCCCTCCACTTT. It codes for CASSPYNSPLHF.

CDR3 amino acids: CASRWTSGSTDTGELFF. Here the CDR3 DNA reads TGTGCCAGCAGGTGGACTAGCGGGAGCACGGACACCGGGGAGCTGTTTTTT. The chain uses TRBV6-1 and TRBJ2-2, with TRBD2 matching over 13 bases. Losses at the gene ends were 6 bases for V and 3 bases for J; bases not matched to a gene: 7. The CDR3 has 17 residues. Germline CDR1 reads MNHNS; CDR2 reads SASEGT.

This chain joins TRBV7-2 and TRBJ2-7, with TRBD2 identical over 8 bases. The germline gives CDR1 SGHTA, CDR2 FQGNSA. The CDR3 is 15 residues long. The V and J ends lost 0 bases and 3 bases, in that order; junction bases with no gene match: 4. The chain's CDR3 is CASSLASGRGYEQYF. CDR3 nucleotides: TGTGCCAGCAGCTTAGCGAGCGGGAGAGGCTACGAGCAGTACTTC.

This clonotype was counted a few times. The chain is built from TRBV4-3 and TRBJ1-4; perhaps TRBD1 as D (6 bases). Germline V gene sequence: CDR1 LGHNA, CDR2 YSLEER. Trimming left V 0 bases short and J 8 bases short, with 13 bases between. CDR3 length equals 15 residues. CDR3 residues: CASSQDRGGGEKLFF. The CDR3 region has the DNA TGCGCCAGCAGCCAAGATCGAGGGGGGGGCGAAAAACTGTTTTTT.

This clonotype was observed a handful of times. The V and J genes are TRBV12-3 or TRBV12-4 and TRBJ2-2; 9 nucleotides line up with TRBD2. J lost 6 bases, V lost 8 bases, and 7 bases had no gene match. This CDR3 region has 14 residues. CDR3 loop: CASLAGGLAGELFF. The CDR3 coding sequence is TGTGCCAGCTTGGCGGGAGGGTTGGCCGGGGAGCTGTTTTTT.

This clonotype has only a few counts. The chain combines TRBV7-2 with TRBJ2-5; 9 nucleotides agree with TRBD2. The CDR3 totals 16 residues. V was clipped by 2 bases and J by 5 bases; unmatched bases: 9. Germline loops: CDR1 SGHTA, CDR2 FQGNSA. For the CDR3, the DNA is TGTGCCAGCAGCTTAACGAGCGGGAGGAGCCGGGAGACCCAGTACTTC. This gives the protein CASSLTSGRSRETQYF. The full variable domain, rest sourced from reference TRBV7-2 and TRBJ2-5, is GAGVSQSPSNKVTEKGKDVELRCDPISGHTALYWYRQSLGQGLEFLIYFQGNSAPDKSGLPSDRFSAERTGGSVSTLTIQRTQQEDSAVYLCASSLTSGRSRETQYFGPGTRLLVL.

The chain joins TRBV30 to TRBJ2-5; D could derive from TRBD1 or TRBD2 (5 bases each). This CDR3 is 15 amino acids long. Looked up from germline, CDR1 is GTSNPN and CDR2 is SVGIG (reference sequence). Deletions cut 4 bases from V and 5 bases from J, with 20 bases between. For the CDR3, the DNA is TGTGCCTGGACCGATACCGGGACCAAGGGGGAGACCCAGTACTTC. Its protein is CAWTDTGTKGETQYF. Together with reference TRBV30 and TRBJ2-5, the CDR3 gives the full variable domain: SQTIHQWPATLVQPVGSPLSLECTVEGTSNPNLYWYRQAAGRGLQLLFYSVGIGQISSEVPQNLSASRPQDRQFILSSKKLLLSDSGFYLCAWTDTGTKGETQYFGPGTRLLVL.

V usage is TRBV27 and J usage is TRBJ2-1, with D perhaps being TRBD1 or TRBD2 (5 bases each). CDR3 length: 14 amino acids. CDR1 is MNHEY, CDR2 SMNVEV, per germline (reference sequence). V lost 3 bases and J 10 bases, leaving 16 bases between the germline ends. Written as DNA, the CDR3 is TGTGCCAGCAGTTTGTCTTCGGGGACCAGGGAGCAGTTCTTC. Protein sequence: CASSLSSGTREQFF.

The rearrangement uses TRBV20-1 and TRBJ2-3; D gene unclear. Germline V gene sequence: CDR1 DFQATT, CDR2 SNEGSKA (reference sequence). This CDR3 is 15 amino acids long. Trimming stripped 0 bases from V and 2 bases from J, with 12 bases between. This chain's CDR3 is CSARDYERITDTQYF. The CDR3 nucleotides read TGCAGTGCTAGAGATTACGAGCGAATCACAGATACGCAGTATTTT.

This clonotype was observed a few times. The chain recombines TRBV15 with TRBJ2-7, with D hard to call. V shed 0 bases and J shed 3 bases, with 9 bases lying between them. The CDR3 length is 14 residues. In germline, CDR1 is LNHNV, CDR2 YYDKDF (reference sequence). CDR3 DNA: TGTGCCACCAGCAGAGACGGAATTTTCTACGAGCAGTACTTC. Its protein is CATSRDGIFYEQYF.

The V and J genes are TRBV28 and TRBJ1-6, with 7 bases aligning to TRBD1. V dropped 6 bases and J dropped 10; count of bases not matched to a gene: 9. The CDR3 runs 14 residues. Germline V CDR1 and CDR2: MDHEN, SYDVKM. In DNA, the CDR3 is TGTGCCAGCAGATCAGGGGGGTTAGGATCACCCCTCCACTTT. This encodes CASRSGGLGSPLHF.

The chain combines TRBV18 with TRBJ1-1; weak D call: TRBD1 (5 bases). The ends were cut back, 2 bases at V and 8 bases at J, with 21 bases in the middle. The length of the CDR3 is 16 residues. Germline lookup yields CDR1 KGHSH and CDR2 LQKENI. The CDR3 is CASSPKRGPGSGEAFF. The CDR3 DNA follows: TGTGCCAGCTCACCAAAGCGGGGCCCAGGGTCGGGGGAAGCTTTCTTT.

This clonotype has ten or more counts. This chain uses TRBV29-1 with TRBJ2-1; 8 bases agree with TRBD2. The CDR3 totals 14 residues. Germline CDR1 is SQVTM and CDR2 is ANQGSEA. V trimming: 3 bases; J trimming: 3 bases; junction bases outside the gene matches: 4. This chain's CDR3 is CSVDGGRIYNEQFF. The CDR3 bases are TGCAGCGTTGACGGCGGGAGGATCTACAATGAGCAGTTCTTC.

The rearrangement links TRBV10-3 to TRBJ2-3; 12 bases are shared with TRBD1. V shed 7 bases, J shed 3 bases, and the junction held 2 bases outside the gene matches. The CDR3 contains 14 residues. The V gene's germline CDR1 is ENHRY and CDR2 SYGVKD. This chain's CDR3 is CAIKGQGATDTQYF. The CDR3, as DNA: TGTGCCATCAAGGGACAGGGGGCGACAGATACGCAGTATTTT.

This clonotype has just a few counts. The V call is TRBV5-1, the J call TRBJ2-7, with D possibly called TRBD1 or TRBD2 (5 bases each). CDR1 SGHRS and CDR2 YFSETQ come from the germline V gene. The CDR3 covers 13 residues. The V gene lost 7 bases and the J gene lost 4 bases, with 15 bases spanning the gap. The CDR3 loop is CASGADYRYEQYF. DNA of the CDR3: TGCGCCAGCGGAGCGGATTACAGGTACGAGCAGTACTTC. The whole variable domain, filled in from reference TRBV5-1 and TRBJ2-7, reads KAGVTQTPRYLIKTRGQQVTLSCSPISGHRSVSWYQQTPGQGLQFLFEYFSETQRNKGNFPGRFSGRQFSNSRSEMNVSTLELGDSALYLCASGADYRYEQYFGPGTRLTVT.

The CDR3 DNA sequence: TGCAGTGGAGATGTAGGGGGGACGGGTACGCAGTATTTT. It yields the protein CSGDVGGTGTQYF. This chain connects TRBV20-1 to TRBJ2-3; D tentatively reads TRBD1 or TRBD2 (6 bases each). CDR1 is DFQATT and CDR2 is SNEGSKA in the germline V gene (reference sequence). V was pared by 7 bases and J by 8 bases, with 19 bases between. The CDR3 sequence is 13 residues long.

J is TRBJ2-4 and V is TRBV2; no reliable D call. This CDR3 region has 15 residues. CDR1 SNHLY and CDR2 FYNNEI come from the germline V gene. The V end was cut by 5 bases, the J end by 0 bases, with 11 bases between. The CDR3 loop is CASSQDLLAKNIQYF. The DNA of the CDR3 is TGTGCCAGCAGTCAGGATTTACTAGCCAAAAACATTCAGTACTTC.